This TCR beta chain was recovered during a study of cytomegalovirus exposure and HLA in healthy donors. Study-wide results and limits: A later analysis linked 15,000 to 20,000 TCR beta sequences to HLA alleles at 0.05 false discovery rate.

This clone was observed a handful of times. Its antigen is currently unknown. With 60 Vbeta and 13 Jbeta primers, the PCR was carried out. Using immunoSEQ multiplex PCR, the repertoire was profiled, and TCRdb retains in-frame clones only, with some absent. This repertoire shows 95,000 to 150,000 clones, 74% found once; its top ten account for 4% to 4.5%. CDR1 is KGHSH and CDR2 is LQKENI in the germline V gene. Losses at the gene ends were 2 bases for V and 8 bases for J; bases not matched to a gene: 13. CDR3 length: 17 amino acids. The chain combines TRBV18 with TRBJ2-4; 9 nucleotides line up with TRBD2. The sequenced sample was PBMCs. The sequence was obtained from a woman aged 45-59 years in good health and CMV-seropositive. For the CDR3, the DNA is TGTGCCAGCTCACCAATTCGGGCGGGGGGGCGAGTCGACATTCAGTACTTC. Protein sequence: CASSPIRAGGRVDIQYF. Drawing the rest from reference TRBV18 and TRBJ2-4, the complete variable domain is NAGVMQNPRHLVRRRGQEARLRCSPMKGHSHVYWYRQLPEEGLKFMVYLQKENIIDESGMPKERFSAEFPKEGPSILRIQQVVRGDSAAYFCASSPIRAGGRVDIQYFGAGTRLSVL.